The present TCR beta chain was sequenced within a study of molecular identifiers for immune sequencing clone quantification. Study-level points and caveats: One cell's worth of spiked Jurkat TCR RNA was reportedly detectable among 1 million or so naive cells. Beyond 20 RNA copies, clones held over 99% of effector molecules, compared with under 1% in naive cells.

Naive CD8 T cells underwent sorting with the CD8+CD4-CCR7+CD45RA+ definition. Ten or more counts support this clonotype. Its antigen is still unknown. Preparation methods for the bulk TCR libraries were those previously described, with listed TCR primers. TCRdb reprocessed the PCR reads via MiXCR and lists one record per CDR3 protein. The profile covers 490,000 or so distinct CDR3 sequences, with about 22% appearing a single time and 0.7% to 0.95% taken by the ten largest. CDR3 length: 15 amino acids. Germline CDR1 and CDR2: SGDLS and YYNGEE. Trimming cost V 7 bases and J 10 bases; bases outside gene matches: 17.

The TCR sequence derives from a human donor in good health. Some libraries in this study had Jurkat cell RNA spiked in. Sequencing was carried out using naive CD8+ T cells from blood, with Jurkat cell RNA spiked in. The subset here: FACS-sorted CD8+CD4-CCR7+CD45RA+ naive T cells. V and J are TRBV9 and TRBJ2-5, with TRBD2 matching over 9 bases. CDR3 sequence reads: CASWSRLAEDSVQYF. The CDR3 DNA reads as TGTGCCAGCTGGAGTCGACTAGCGGAAGACTCGGTCCAGTACTTC.